This T cell receptor (beta chain) was profiled in a study of cytomegalovirus exposure and HLA in healthy donors. Amplification used 60 Vbeta primers and 13 Jbeta primers. Using immunoSEQ multiplex PCR, the repertoire was profiled, and TCRdb retains in-frame clones only, with some absent. Of approximately 120,000 clones listed, roughly three quarters are singletons. This CDR3 contains 15 residues. After removal of 6 bases from V and 2 bases from J, the junction contained 2 bases not matched to a gene. Germline values: CDR1 LNHDA, CDR2 SQIVND (reference sequence). The chain recombines TRBV19 with TRBJ2-2; 11 bases match TRBD2. The specimen sequenced was PBMCs. This sequence originates from a woman aged 30 to 39 in good health and CMV-seronegative. This chain's CDR3 is CASRRLAGNTGELFF. As DNA, the CDR3 is TGTGCCAGTAGACGACTAGCGGGAAACACCGGGGAGCTGTTTTTT. The full variable domain, rest sourced from reference TRBV19 and TRBJ2-2, is DGGITQSPKYLFRKEGQNVTLSCEQNLNHDAMYWYRQDPGQGLRLIYYSQIVNDFQKGDIAEGYSVSREKKESFPLTVTSAQKNPTAFYLCASRRLAGNTGELFFGEGSRLTVL.